This T cell receptor (beta chain) was identified in a study of post-analysis software for immune sequencing data. Points from the study as a whole: The five TRBV segments detected at higher frequency in patients than in controls included TRBV5-6, TRBV5-1 and TRBV20-1.

The CDR3 covers 14 residues. Germline values: CDR1 DFQATT, CDR2 SNEGSKA (reference sequence). Trimming shortened V by 5 bases and J by 5 bases, and 18 bases separated the two germline ends. Unique molecular identifiers featured in each of the TCR beta cDNA libraries. TCRdb recomputed calls from the PCR reads with MiXCR, one row per CDR3 protein. The table has hundreds of thousands of distinct CDR3 sequences, 25% to 30% seen once. The sample holds a few counts of this clonotype. Its matching antigen is unknown. V and J are TRBV20-1 and TRBJ2-5; D is perhaps TRBD1 (7 bases). The TCR comes from a girl aged 10-17 years with multiple sclerosis. Sequencing used blood. Here the CDR3 reads CSAAKTGRSETQYF. The CDR3, as DNA: TGCAGTGCTGCTAAGACAGGGAGGAGCGAGACCCAGTACTTC.